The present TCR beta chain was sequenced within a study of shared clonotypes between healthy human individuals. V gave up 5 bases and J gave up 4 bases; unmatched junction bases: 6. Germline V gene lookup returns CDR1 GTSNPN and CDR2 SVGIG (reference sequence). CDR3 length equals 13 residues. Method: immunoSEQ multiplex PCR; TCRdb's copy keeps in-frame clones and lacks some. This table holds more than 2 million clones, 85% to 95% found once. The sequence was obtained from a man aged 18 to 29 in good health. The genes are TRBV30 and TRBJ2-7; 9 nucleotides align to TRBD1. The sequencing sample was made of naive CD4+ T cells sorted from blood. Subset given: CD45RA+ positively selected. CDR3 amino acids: CAWVRQGVYEQYF. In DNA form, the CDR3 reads TGTGCCTGGGTACGACAGGGGGTATACGAGCAGTACTTC.